The TCR beta chain described here comes from a study of blood T cell repertoires in COVID-19 (dated by TCRdb to about 2020). A note on the overall study: Collaborator samples came from the United States, Italy and Spain and covered acute and convalescent phases of COVID-19. The prospective study material was composed of cDNA or gDNA derived from T cells, B-cell-depleted T cells, or PBMCs. The dataset comprised deeply sampled blood TCRbeta repertoires from subjects exposed to, actively infected with, or recovered from COVID-19. The repertoires were released in a freely available public database meant as a resource for research on the immune response to SARS-CoV-2. The samples were drawn from the first 160 participants of the ongoing ImmuneRACE study and from some 1,300 subjects provided by 6 global collaborators. Sample metadata almost always included a de-identified subject ID, COVID-19 status, age in years and sex. Where available, HLA class I and class II types were obtained from metadata supplied by the sample provider rather than from assay-based typing. General conclusions and limits of the study: The quantity of clinical and demographic metadata differed by source and by participant and was supplied without curation.

The immunoSEQ Assay, a bias-controlled multiplex PCR, was used to amplify TCRbeta CDR3 regions from genomic DNA. The authors' pipeline ran thus. Within the assay, amplification of reference gene primers was used to estimate how many nucleated cells each sample contained. Sequence reads were collapsed and filtered to measure the absolute abundance of every unique TCRbeta CDR3 rearrangement. For each sample, productive Simpson clonality was calculated as the square root of Simpson's diversity index across productive rearrangements. The clones in this table, taken by TCRdb from immuneACCESS, are in-frame only. Not every clone is retained; where verified, under half of the shortfall comes from an unresolved V gene, and the cause of the rest is unknown. That table supplies the V and J calls and clone size; D and trimming were determined from the DNA. This sample lists around 88,000 clones; 81% were detected once. The leading ten clones occupy about 10% of the sample.

The collaborating institutions used their own protocols to collect whole blood in K2EDTA tubes. For TCRbeta analysis, collaborators shipped samples in one of three forms: frozen whole blood, isolated PBMCs, or DNA extracted from either of those sample types. This clone is a singleton in its sample. Its target antigen remains unknown. No clone much larger than this one lies a single base away; base qualities are absent. Taken from the germline V gene, the CDR1 and CDR2 loops are SGHRS and YFSETQ. The germline ends are 8 bases apart after V is trimmed by 2 bases and J by 3 bases. The CDR3 starts with the cysteine, ends with the phenylalanine, and has 14 residues. Only CDR3 DNA remains: 42 bases, in frame from the first base.

The clonotype was recovered from a woman aged 80 or over with acute or convalescent COVID-19. This sequence uses TRBV5-1 and TRBJ2-2, and TRBD1 may be the D gene, going by 5 matching bases. The specimen sequenced was peripheral blood. The nucleotide sequence is given as TGCGCCAGCAGCTTCTCAGGGCACACCGGGGAGCTGTTTTTT. This codes for CASSFSGHTGELFF. The full variable domain, completed from the reference TRBV5-1 and TRBJ2-2 proteins outside the CDR3, reads KAGVTQTPRYLIKTRGQQVTLSCSPISGHRSVSWYQQTPGQGLQFLFEYFSETQRNKGNFPGRFSGRQFSNSRSEMNVSTLELGDSALYLCASSFSGHTGELFFGEGSRLTVL.